This entry concerns a single T cell receptor (beta chain). Other DNA sequences in the sample encode the same CDR3. This sample was included in a study of control samples from healthy donors and cancer patients. The CDR3 spans 15 residues. CDR1 and CDR2 from the germline V gene are SGHRS and YFSETQ. After removal of 1 base from V and 0 bases from J, the junction contained 0 bases not matched to a gene. Assay used: immunoSEQ multiplex PCR; TCRdb lists only in-frame clones, some missing. The sample includes fewer than 90,000 clones, approximately 90% of them seen just once. The TCR sequence derives from a woman aged 50 to 60 in good health. The sequenced material came from blood. This rearrangement joins TRBV5-1 to TRBJ2-1, with 8 positions matching TRBD2. The CDR3 nucleotides are TGCGCCAGCAGCTTGAGCGGGAGCTCCTACAATGAGCAGTTCTTC. As protein: CASSLSGSSYNEQFF.